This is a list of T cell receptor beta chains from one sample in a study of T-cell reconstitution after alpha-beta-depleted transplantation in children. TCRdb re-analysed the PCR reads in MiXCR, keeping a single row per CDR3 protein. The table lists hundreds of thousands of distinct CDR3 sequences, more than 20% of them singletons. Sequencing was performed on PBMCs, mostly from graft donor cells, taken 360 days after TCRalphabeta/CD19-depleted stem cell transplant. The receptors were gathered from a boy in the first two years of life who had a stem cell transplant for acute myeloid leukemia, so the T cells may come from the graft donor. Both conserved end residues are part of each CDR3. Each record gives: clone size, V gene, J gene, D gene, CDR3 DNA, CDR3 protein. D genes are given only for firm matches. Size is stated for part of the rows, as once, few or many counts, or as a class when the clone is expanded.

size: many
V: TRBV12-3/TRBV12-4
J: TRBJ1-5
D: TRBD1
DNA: TGTGCCAGCACCCGAGACAGGGTTAATCAGCCCCAGCATTTT
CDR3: CASTRDRVNQPQHF

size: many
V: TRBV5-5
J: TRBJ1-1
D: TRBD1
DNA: TGTGCCAGCAGCAACCGACAGGGTAGGGCTGAAGCTTTCTTT
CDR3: CASSNRQGRAEAFF

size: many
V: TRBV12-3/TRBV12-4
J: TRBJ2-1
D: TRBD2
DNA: TGTGCCAGCAGTCTAGCGGGGAGGTATGAGCAGTTCTTC
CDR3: CASSLAGRYEQFF

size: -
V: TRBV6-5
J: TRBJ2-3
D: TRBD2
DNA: TGTGCCAGCAGTTACCGGGGTAGCGGGGGGACTAGCACAGATACGCAGTATTTT
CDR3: CASSYRGSGGTSTDTQYF

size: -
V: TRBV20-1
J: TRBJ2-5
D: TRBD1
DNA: TGCAGTGCGCCAGACAGGGTCTGGCAAGAGACCCAGTACTTC
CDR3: CSAPDRVWQETQYF

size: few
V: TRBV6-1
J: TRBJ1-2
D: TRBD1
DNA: TGTGCCAGCAGGCCTGGGGCAGGGGGTCTTTCCCATGGCTACACCTTC
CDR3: CASRPGAGGLSHGYTF

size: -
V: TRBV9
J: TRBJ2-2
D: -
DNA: TGTGCCAGCAGCCTGCTCCACTCCGGGACGGCGAACACCGGGGAGCTGTTTTTT
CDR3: CASSLLHSGTANTGELFF

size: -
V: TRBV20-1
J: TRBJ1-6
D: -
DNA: TGCTGTGCTAGAGATAAGGGGGGCTCCTATAATTCACCCCTCCACTTT
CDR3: CCARDKGGSYNSPLHF

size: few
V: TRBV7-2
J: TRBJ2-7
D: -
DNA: TGTGCCAGCAGCTTTTACGGGCTTATAGACCTCTCCTACGAGCAGTACTTC
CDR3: CASSFYGLIDLSYEQYF

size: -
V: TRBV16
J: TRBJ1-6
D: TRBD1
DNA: TGTGCCAGCAGCCAGTACTTAACGGGACAGGGGGCCTCACCCCTCCACTTT
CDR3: CASSQYLTGQGASPLHF

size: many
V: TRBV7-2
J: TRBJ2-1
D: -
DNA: TGTGCCAGCAGCTTAGCATTCCTCCATGAGCAGTTCTTC
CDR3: CASSLAFLHEQFF

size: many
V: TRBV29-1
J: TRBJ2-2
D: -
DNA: TGCAGCGGAGGCTACACGAACACCGGGGAGCTGTTTTTT
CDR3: CSGGYTNTGELFF

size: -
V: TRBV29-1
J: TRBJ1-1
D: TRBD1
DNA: TGCAGCGCCTCCCCGGCAGGGGGCACTGAAGCTTTCTTT
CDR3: CSASPAGGTEAFF

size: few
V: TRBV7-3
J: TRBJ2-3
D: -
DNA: TGTGCCAGCAGCCCGGAACCTTACACAGATACGCAGTATTTT
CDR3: CASSPEPYTDTQYF

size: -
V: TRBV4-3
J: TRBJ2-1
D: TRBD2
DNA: TGCGCCAGCAGCCAAGACCGGACTAGCGGGGGGGGTTTTGTGGACAATGAGCAGTTCTTC
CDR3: CASSQDRTSGGGFVDNEQFF

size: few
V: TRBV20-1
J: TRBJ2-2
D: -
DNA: TGCAGTGCTATGACTTTAAACACCGGGGAGCTGTTTTTT
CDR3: CSAMTLNTGELFF

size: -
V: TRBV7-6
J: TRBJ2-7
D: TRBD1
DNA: TGTGCCAGCAGCCTACCCGGACAGGCCGAGCAGTACTTC
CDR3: CASSLPGQAEQYF

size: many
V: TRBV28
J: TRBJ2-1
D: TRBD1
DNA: TGTGCCAGCAGTCCTACCGGGACAGGCTACAATGAGCAGTTCTTC
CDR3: CASSPTGTGYNEQFF

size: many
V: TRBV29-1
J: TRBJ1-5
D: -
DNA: TGCAGCGTTGGGTGGAGGGCAGCTCAGCCCCAGCATTTT
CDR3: CSVGWRAAQPQHF

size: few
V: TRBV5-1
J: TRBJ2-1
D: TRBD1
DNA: TGCGCCAGCAAGGACAGGGAAACCTACAATGAGCAGTTCTTC
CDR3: CASKDRETYNEQFF

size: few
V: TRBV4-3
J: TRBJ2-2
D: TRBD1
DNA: TGCGCCAGCAGCCTAGCAGTAACAGGGGGCCGAACCGGGGAGCTGTTTTTT
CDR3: CASSLAVTGGRTGELFF

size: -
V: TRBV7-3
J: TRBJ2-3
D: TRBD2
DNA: TGTGCCTCTCAAGAGAGCGGGGGAAACGGAGATACGCAGTATTTT
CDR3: CASQESGGNGDTQYF

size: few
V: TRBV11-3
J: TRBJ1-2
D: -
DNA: TGTGCCAGCAGCCTAGGGGCCGCCTTCTATGGCTACACCTTC
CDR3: CASSLGAAFYGYTF

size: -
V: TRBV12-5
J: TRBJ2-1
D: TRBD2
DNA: TGTGCTAGTGGCTGGACTAGCGGGGGAAGCTGGTACAATGAGCAGTTCTTC
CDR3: CASGWTSGGSWYNEQFF

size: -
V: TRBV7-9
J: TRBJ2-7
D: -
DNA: TGTGCCAGCAGCTTAGCTTGCCCAGGACACGAGCAGTACTTC
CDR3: CASSLACPGHEQYF

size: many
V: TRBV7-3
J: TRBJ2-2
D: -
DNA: TGTGCCAGCAGCTCGACCCTGCCTGGGGGCGGGGAGCTGTTTTTT
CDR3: CASSSTLPGGGELFF

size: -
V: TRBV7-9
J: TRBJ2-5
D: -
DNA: TGTGCCAGCAGCTTCACCGGATCTGAAGAGACCCAGTACTTC
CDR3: CASSFTGSEETQYF

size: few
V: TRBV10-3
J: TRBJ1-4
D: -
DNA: TGTGCCATCAGTGGTTCGGTGGAAAAACTGTTTTTT
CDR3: CAISGSVEKLFF

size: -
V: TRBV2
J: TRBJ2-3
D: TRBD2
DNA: TGTGCCAGCATCCCGCGGGGGAAGGGAGATACGCAGTATTTT
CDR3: CASIPRGKGDTQYF

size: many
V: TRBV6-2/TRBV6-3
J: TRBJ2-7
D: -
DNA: TGTGCCAGCAGTTACTCGAACTACGAGCAGTACTTC
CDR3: CASSYSNYEQYF

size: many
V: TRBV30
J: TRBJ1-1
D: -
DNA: TGTGCCTGGAGCGTAGGGATCGGCCCGGAAGCTTTCTTT
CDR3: CAWSVGIGPEAFF

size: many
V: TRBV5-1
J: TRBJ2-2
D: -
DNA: TGCGCCAGCATGGAAGGCTTCGCGAACACCGGGGAGCTGTTTTTT
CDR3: CASMEGFANTGELFF

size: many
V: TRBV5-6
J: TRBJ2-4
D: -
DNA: TGTGCCAGCAGCTTGGGGTCGGGCAGGGGTTGGCACTTC
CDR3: CASSLGSGRGWHF